This T cell receptor (beta chain) emerged from a study of identical twins. A note on this clonotype: Its antigen is unknown.

Study results and caveats: Monozygotic twin pairs showed more out-of-frame TCR alpha sharing than models estimated. Reduced insertions were recorded for abundant cord blood beta clonotypes, with no such pattern in memory repertoires. Where out-of-frame alpha sequences were twin-shared, they showed excess low generation probability.

Healthy Caucasian individuals made up all the donors. TCRdb passed the 5' RACE reads through MiXCR, listing each CDR3 protein once. The sample shows 1.5 million to 2 million distinct CDR3 sequences, about 32% of them seen only once. The CDR3 totals 15 residues. What was sequenced was cord blood. The sequence was obtained from a newborn girl in good health. The chain joins TRBV21-1 to TRBJ1-1; the listed D gene, TRBD1, was not tested against the DNA. TRBV21-1 corresponds to a pseudogene. In nucleotides, the CDR3 is TGTGCCAGCAGCAAAGAGGGGGCGCAAGAAACTGAAGCTTTCTTT. Its protein product is CASSKEGAQETEAFF.